This is a list of T cell receptor beta chains from one sample in a study of early T cells in non-severe SARS-CoV-2 infection. A single record per CDR3 protein comes from TCRdb applying MiXCR to the 5' RACE reads. This sample has more than 75,000 distinct CDR3 sequences, with 12% to 15% found just once. Material: whole blood. The receptors shown here come from an adult who was a healthcare worker with PCR-confirmed SARS-CoV-2 infection or an uninfected control (not recorded which). Both conserved end residues are part of each CDR3. D genes are given only for firm matches. Rows give clone size only sometimes, using once, few, many, or a class for an expanded clone.

clone_size j_call d_call v_call cdr3_nt cdr3_aa
few TRBJ1-6 NA TRBV6-2/TRBV6-3 TGTGCCACATCGGGATCTAATTCACCCCTCCACTTT CATSGSNSPLHF
many TRBJ2-7 NA TRBV7-2 TGTGCCAGCAGCTCCCCGGAACCTACGAGAAAGTACTTC CASSSPEPTRKYF
few TRBJ2-3 NA TRBV11-2 TGTGCCAGCAGCCGAGGAGACAACTTAAAAGATACGCAGTATTTT CASSRGDNLKDTQYF
few TRBJ2-7 NA TRBV5-1 TGCGCCAGCAGCCCAACAGATTTCCTCTACGAGCAGTACTTC CASSPTDFLYEQYF
few TRBJ2-7 TRBD1 TRBV18 TGTGCCAGCTCACCACGGGACAGCACCTACGAGCAGTACTTC CASSPRDSTYEQYF
NA TRBJ1-2 NA TRBV5-4 TGTGCCAGCAGCTTGGCCGGGGTTCCGGGCTACACCTTC CASSLAGVPGYTF
NA TRBJ2-3 NA TRBV10-2 TGCGCCAGCAGTGAGGTCAGTCGCACAGATACGCAGTATTTT CASSEVSRTDTQYF
NA TRBJ2-2 NA TRBV12-3/TRBV12-4 TGTGCCAGCAGTTTAGGGTACGGGACGGTCACCGGGGAGCTGTTTTTT CASSLGYGTVTGELFF
few TRBJ2-7 TRBD1 TRBV29-1 TGCAGCGTTGCCCGGGACAGGGTTTACGAGCAGTACTTC CSVARDRVYEQYF
few TRBJ2-7 TRBD2 TRBV12-3/TRBV12-4 TGTGCCAGCAGTTTCGGCCTAGCGGGGGTCTCTCTGGGCGAGCAGTACTTC CASSFGLAGVSLGEQYF
few TRBJ1-1 NA TRBV29-1 TGCAGCGTTGTTTGGGGGGCCGCTGAAGCTTTCTTT CSVVWGAAEAFF
many TRBJ1-2 NA TRBV11-2 TGTGCCAGCAGCTTCGAGGGGGTACTGAGCTATGGCTACACCTTC CASSFEGVLSYGYTF
NA TRBJ1-5 TRBD1 TRBV29-1 TGCAGCGCCCGGGACAGGGGTGATCAGCCCCAGCATTTT CSARDRGDQPQHF
NA TRBJ2-2 NA TRBV19 TGTGCCAGTAGTATAGGCACAAACACCGGGGAGCTGTTTTTT CASSIGTNTGELFF
NA TRBJ2-1 NA TRBV6-2/TRBV6-3 TGTGCCAGCAGTTTGCCCCGGGGGGACATCAACAATGAGCAGTTCTTC CASSLPRGDINNEQFF
few TRBJ2-5 NA TRBV19 TGTGCCAGTAGTAGCCATGTAGCCCAAGAGACCCAGTACTTC CASSSHVAQETQYF
NA TRBJ1-4 NA TRBV27 TGTGCCAGCAGATTACAGGGTAGTGGCAATGAAAAACTGTTTTTT CASRLQGSGNEKLFF
NA TRBJ1-4 NA TRBV27 TGTGCCAGCAGTGGCAGGGGCGAAAAACTGTTTTTT CASSGRGEKLFF
many TRBJ2-1 NA TRBV11-2 TGTGCCAGCAGCTTCCCCGTGGGAGTTACGGGTGTGTACAATGAGCAGTTCTTC CASSFPVGVTGVYNEQFF
many TRBJ1-2 NA TRBV29-1 TGCAGCGCTACTCCCCAGGGAAGGGACTATGGCTACACCTTC CSATPQGRDYGYTF
few TRBJ2-3 NA TRBV2 TGTGCCAGCAGTGAAGTGACCACCACGCAGTATTTT CASSEVTTTQYF
NA TRBJ2-7 NA TRBV5-6 TGTGCCAGCAGCGCAGGGCAGACCTACGAGCAGTACTTC CASSAGQTYEQYF
few TRBJ2-2 TRBD1 TRBV7-9 TGTGCCAGCAGCTTAGGACAGGGTGCCGAGGAGCTGTTTTTT CASSLGQGAEELFF
NA TRBJ2-7 NA TRBV15 TGTGCCACCAGCCGAGCCAGCCTGCCGGAGCAGTACTTC CATSRASLPEQYF
NA TRBJ2-5 TRBD2 TRBV19 TGTGCCAGTACCCCAGGGACTAGCGGGGGGGCGAAGACCCAGTACTTC CASTPGTSGGAKTQYF
many TRBJ2-1 TRBD2 TRBV7-9 TGTGCCAGCAGCCTACTAGCGGGGGAATACAATGAGCAGTTCTTC CASSLLAGEYNEQFF
NA TRBJ2-7 TRBD1 TRBV7-6 TGTGCCAGCAGCCCAACCATCCCCGGGACAGCGAGCTCCTACGAGCAGTACTTC CASSPTIPGTASSYEQYF
NA TRBJ1-6 NA TRBV9 TGTGCCAGCAGCGTAACAGGGAGATGGAATTCACCCCTCCACTTT CASSVTGRWNSPLHF
NA TRBJ2-7 TRBD1 TRBV25-1 TGTGCCAGCAGTGGGACAGGGATCTACGAGCAGTACTTC CASSGTGIYEQYF
NA TRBJ1-6 TRBD1 TRBV5-5 TGTGCCAGCAGCTTGGGGGACAGCCATAATTCACCCCTCCACTTT CASSLGDSHNSPLHF
many TRBJ1-6 NA TRBV30 TGTGCCTGGAGTGTGGGTTTGACTTCTTCTGGATCACCCCTCCACTTT CAWSVGLTSSGSPLHF
NA TRBJ2-7 NA TRBV18 TGTGCCAGCTCACGCGACTACTACGAGCAGTACTTC CASSRDYYEQYF
many TRBJ1-1 TRBD1 TRBV3-1 TGTGCCAGCAGCGCCCGGGACAGGGGGCGCAACACTGAAGCTTTCTTT CASSARDRGRNTEAFF
NA TRBJ1-1 NA TRBV20-1 TGCAGTGCTAGAATTCACGAGACGCAGAACACTGAAGCTTTCTTT CSARIHETQNTEAFF
NA TRBJ1-5 NA TRBV6-6 TGTGCCAGCAGTTACTGGCAGGGTAGCAATCAGCCCCAGCATTTT CASSYWQGSNQPQHF
few TRBJ2-7 NA TRBV5-8 TGTGCCAGCAGCTTGGTCGGCAGGGGGGGCGAGCAGTACTTC CASSLVGRGGEQYF
NA TRBJ2-7 NA TRBV28 TGTGCCAGCAGTTCAGGGATCCACGAGCAGTACTTC CASSSGIHEQYF
NA TRBJ2-7 NA TRBV4-1 TGCGCCAGCAGCCAAGTCGACAGGACCCCCTACGAGCAGTACTTC CASSQVDRTPYEQYF
few TRBJ2-4 NA TRBV28 TGTGCCAGCAGCCCCGGGACGTGGGGCTTTATAGCCAAAAACATTCAGTACTTC CASSPGTWGFIAKNIQYF
NA TRBJ2-7 NA TRBV28 TGTGCCAGCACCGACTCGGCGACCCGCGAGCAGTACTTC CASTDSATREQYF
NA TRBJ2-7 TRBD2 TRBV4-3 TGCGCCAGCAGCCACCCTCGGACTAGCGGGAGGAGCTCCTACGAGCAGTACTTC CASSHPRTSGRSSYEQYF